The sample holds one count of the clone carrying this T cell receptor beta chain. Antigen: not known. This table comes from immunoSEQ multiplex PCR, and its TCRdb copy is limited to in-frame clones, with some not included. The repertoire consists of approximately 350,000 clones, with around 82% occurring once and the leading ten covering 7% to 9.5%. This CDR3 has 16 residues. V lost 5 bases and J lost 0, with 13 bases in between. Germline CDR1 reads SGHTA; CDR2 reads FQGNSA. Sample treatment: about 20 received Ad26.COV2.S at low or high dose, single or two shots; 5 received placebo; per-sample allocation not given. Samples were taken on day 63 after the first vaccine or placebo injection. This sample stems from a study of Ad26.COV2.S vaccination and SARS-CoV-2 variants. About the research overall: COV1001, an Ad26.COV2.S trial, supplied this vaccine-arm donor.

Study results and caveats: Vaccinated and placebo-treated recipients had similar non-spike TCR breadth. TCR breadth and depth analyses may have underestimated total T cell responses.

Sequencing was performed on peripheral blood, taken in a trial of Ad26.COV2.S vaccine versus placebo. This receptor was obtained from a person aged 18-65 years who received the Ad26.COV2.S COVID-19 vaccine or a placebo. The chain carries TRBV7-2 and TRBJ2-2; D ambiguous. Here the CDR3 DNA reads TGTGCCAGCAGCCCAACCAGCGCAGCGAACACCGGGGAGCTGTTTTTT. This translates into CASSPTSAANTGELFF. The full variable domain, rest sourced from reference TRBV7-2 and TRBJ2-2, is GAGVSQSPSNKVTEKGKDVELRCDPISGHTALYWYRQSLGQGLEFLIYFQGNSAPDKSGLPSDRFSAERTGGSVSTLTIQRTQQEDSAVYLCASSPTSAANTGELFFGEGSRLTVL.